A single sample gave rise to the 17 T cell receptor beta chains below, sequenced in a study of patients and donors after allogeneic stem cell transplantation. TCRdb ran MiXCR on the RT-PCR reads and lists one entry per CDR3 protein. There are 150,000 to 200,000 distinct CDR3 sequences in the sample; around 28% occur only once, and 3.2% lies in the top ten. Sample: blood, either unsorted or a sorted T cell fraction (not recorded which). The source of these receptors is a human donor who was either an allogeneic HSCT recipient or a stem cell or donor lymphocyte infusion donor (not recorded which). It is not recorded whose cells these are; they may come from a transplant donor.

This clonotype has only a few counts. The chain has TRBV29-1 and TRBJ2-1; D ambiguous. Germline CDR1 and CDR2: SQVTM and ANQGSEA. V shed 7 bases and J shed 15 bases, with 28 bases lying between them. This CDR3 has 14 amino acids. CDR3: CSADVAHPGQNPFF. For the CDR3, the DNA is TGCAGCGCCGACGTGGCCCACCCGGGCCAAAACCCGTTCTTC.

The J gene is TRBJ2-7, the V gene TRBV25-1; D gene unclear. The length of the CDR3 is 13 residues. Germline V lookup: CDR1 MGHDK, CDR2 SYGVNS. Between the trimmed V and J ends, which lost 0 bases and 3 bases, there was a span of 6 bases. This CDR3 reads CASSEYYSYEQYF. The DNA of the CDR3 is TGTGCCAGCAGTGAATACTACAGCTACGAGCAGTACTTC.

The chain couples TRBV4-1 to TRBJ2-1; D possibly uses TRBD1 or TRBD2 (5 bases each). The CDR3 sequence is 14 residues long. Germline V CDR1 and CDR2: MGHRA, YSYEKL. V lost 3 bases and J lost 8, with 14 bases in between. The CDR3 region is CASSHPGRSHEQFF. In DNA, the CDR3 is TGCGCCAGCAGCCACCCGGGGCGCAGCCATGAGCAGTTCTTC.

The chain employs TRBV6-5 and TRBJ2-5; D is unresolved. CDR1 is MNHEY and CDR2 is SVGAGI in the germline V gene. Trimming pared 3 bases from V and 2 bases from J, leaving 16 bases between. CDR3 size: 16 residues. The DNA of the CDR3 is TGTGCCAGCAGTTATTCGATACAGCTAGTACAAGAGACCCAGTACTTC. Translation gives CASSYSIQLVQETQYF.

The chain couples TRBV29-1 to TRBJ2-7; D is perhaps TRBD1 (5 bases). The CDR3 sequence is 11 residues long. Deletions cut 5 bases from V and 3 bases from J, with 8 bases between. Germline CDR1 SQVTM, CDR2 ANQGSEA. CDR3 nucleotides: TGCAGCGTTTCAGGGCTCTACGAGCAGTACTTC. Protein sequence: CSVSGLYEQYF.

This clonotype was detected only a few times. The rearrangement links TRBV11-2 to TRBJ2-1, with D uncertain. The CDR3 is made up of 11 amino acids. Germline lookup yields CDR1 SGHAT and CDR2 FQNNGV. Trimming left V 6 bases short and J 7 bases short, with 7 bases between. The CDR3 region is CASSRNNEQFF. Here the CDR3 DNA reads TGTGCCAGCAGTCGGAATAATGAGCAGTTCTTC. The entire variable domain, with the rest obtained from reference TRBV11-2 and TRBJ2-1, is as follows: EAGVAQSPRYKIIEKRQSVAFWCNPISGHATLYWYQQILGQGPKLLIQFQNNGVVDDSQLPKDRFSAERLKGVDSTLKIQPAKLEDSAVYLCASSRNNEQFFGPGTRLTVL.

This clonotype was picked up many times. The CDR3 reads CASSPSNYGYTF. The CDR3 nucleotides are TGTGCCAGCAGCCCCTCAAACTATGGCTACACCTTC. This chain connects TRBV6-2 or TRBV6-3 to TRBJ1-2; no definite D call. The CDR3 totals 12 residues. V was cut by 6 bases and J by 2 bases, with 7 bases left in between. In germline, CDR1 is MNHEY, CDR2 SVGEGT.

The chain combines TRBV11-2 with TRBJ1-5; possibly TRBD1 for D (5 bases). V was shortened by 6 bases and J by 4 bases, with 10 bases between the two germline ends. This CDR3 region has 13 residues. The germline CDR1 and CDR2 sequences are SGHAT and FQNNGV. The CDR3 coding sequence is TGTGCCAGCAGGTGGGACGTAAATCAGCCCCAGCATTTT. Residues: CASRWDVNQPQHF.

J is TRBJ1-4 and V is TRBV11-2; 8 bases agree with TRBD1. Germline assignment: CDR1 SGHAT and CDR2 FQNNGV. The CDR3 consists of 13 residues. V was pared by 6 bases and J by 9 bases, with 6 bases of the junction left unmatched. The CDR3 DNA reads TGTGCCAGCAGATCCGGACAGGGACAAAAACTGTTTTTT. Amino acids: CASRSGQGQKLFF.

This chain links TRBV12-3 or TRBV12-4 with TRBJ2-1, with D unresolved. V lost 3 bases, J lost 8 bases, and 2 bases lay in between. This CDR3 has 10 amino acids. The CDR3 region is CASSFYEQFF. The CDR3 region has the DNA TGTGCCAGCAGTTTTTATGAGCAGTTCTTC.

This clonotype was counted a few times. The chain employs TRBV24-1 and TRBJ2-1; tentative D call: TRBD2 (6 bases). There are 15 residues in the CDR3. CDR1 is KGHDR, CDR2 SFDVKD, per germline. V was cut by 5 bases and J by 4 bases, with 14 bases left in between. The CDR3 here is CATSGSRGVYNEQFF. The CDR3 DNA is TGTGCCACCAGTGGGAGTCGCGGGGTTTACAATGAGCAGTTCTTC.

CDR3 amino acids: CASSFGEGEQFF. The CDR3 DNA follows: TGTGCCAGCAGCTTTGGTGAGGGTGAGCAGTTCTTC. The rearrangement links TRBV5-6 to TRBJ2-1, with D perhaps matching TRBD2 (5 bases). The CDR3 is made up of 12 amino acids. Looked up from germline, CDR1 is SGHDT and CDR2 is YYEEEE. V lost 2 bases and J 9 bases, leaving 9 bases between the germline ends.

The chain couples TRBV6-5 to TRBJ1-5, with D maybe TRBD1 (6 bases). Germline CDR1 reads MNHEY; CDR2 reads SVGAGI. Trimming removed 0 bases at V and 7 bases at J, with 13 bases between. The CDR3 spans 15 residues. The CDR3 here is CASSYSSDSGQPQHF. Written as DNA, the CDR3 is TGTGCCAGCAGTTACTCTTCGGACAGCGGACAGCCCCAGCATTTT.

This clonotype was recorded a few times. V and J are TRBV18 and TRBJ1-2, with D perhaps matching TRBD1 (5 bases). Germline values: CDR1 KGHSH, CDR2 LQKENI. CDR3 length: 16 amino acids. V lost 0 bases, J lost 4 bases, and 15 bases lay in between. The chain's CDR3 is CASSPPIGGAVYGYTF. DNA for the CDR3: TGTGCCAGCTCACCACCGATTGGTGGGGCGGTCTATGGCTACACCTTC.

This clonotype was observed at least ten times. This chain connects TRBV15 to TRBJ1-6; D ambiguous. The V end was cut by 0 bases, the J end by 9 bases, with 6 bases between. Germline-derived CDR1 and CDR2 are LNHNV and YYDKDF (reference sequence). The CDR3 sequence is 13 residues long. This CDR3 reads CATSRDPGSPLHF. For the CDR3, the DNA is TGTGCCACCAGCAGAGACCCGGGTTCACCCCTCCACTTT.

The V call is TRBV4-2, the J call TRBJ1-5; possibly TRBD1 for D (6 bases). The DNA end favors TRBJ2-3, so the J call may be wrong. From germline, CDR1 is LGHNA and CDR2 YNFKEQ. This CDR3 region has 15 residues. The CDR3 loop is CASSQQLDSNQPQYF. As DNA, the CDR3 is TGTGCCAGCAGCCAACAGTTGGACAGCAATCAGCCCCAGTATTTT.

As for this clonotype: Sequence at one end of the junction differs from germline and may be a read error. This chain connects TRBV5-1 to TRBJ1-2, with 9 bases matching TRBD1. The CDR3 runs to 16 residues. The germline V gene encodes CDR1 SGHRS and CDR2 YFSETQ. CDR3 nucleotides: TGCGCCAGCAGCAACCAGGACAGGGGAGGCAACTATGGCTTCACCTTC. Translation: CASSNQDRGGNYGFTF.